Many counts were recorded for the clone carrying this TCR beta chain. The sample is drawn from a study of low-dose radiotherapy and immunotherapy resistance in tumors. Study background: Patients of Cohort 1 had 0.5 Gy fractions every 2 weeks, which summed to 6.5 Gy. Cohort 2 received 1 Gy per fraction every two weeks, totaling 13 Gy over 26 weeks.

First-strand cDNA relied on TRAV- and TRBV-specific primers spanning alpha and beta chains. The PCR that amplified TCRs ran for approximately 18 cycles, relying on a constant-region primer and a V-primer adapter. In vitro transcription was used to amplify the isolated mRNA. TCRdb reprocessed the reads via MiXCR and lists one record per CDR3 protein. The sample consists of tens of thousands of distinct CDR3 sequences, 9.4% of them appearing once. The time point here: before trial treatment. The presence of advanced solid tumors lacking tumor-infiltrating lymphocytes characterized eligible patients. The specimen comprised PBMCs, sampled before treatment. This receptor was taken from a male donor with prostate cancer.

CDR3 bases: TGTGCCAGCAGTCCCCGGTTTAGCACAGATACGCAGTATTTT. It specifies CASSPRFSTDTQYF. The V and J genes are TRBV27 and TRBJ2-3; no clear D. The V end was cut by 5 bases, the J end by 0 bases, with 9 bases between. This CDR3 spans 14 amino acids. CDR1 MNHEY and CDR2 SMNVEV come from the germline V gene (reference sequence).